The rows below give T cell receptor beta chains drawn from one sample of a study of blood T cell repertoires in COVID-19. Produced via immunoSEQ multiplex PCR; TCRdb's table is partial and in-frame only. The sample lists some 400,000 clones; 90% were seen once. Sequenced sample: peripheral blood. The receptor source for this set is a man in his late teens or twenties with active or convalescent COVID-19. Both conserved end residues are trimmed from each CDR3.

v_gene: TRBV7-2; j_gene: TRBJ2-5; CDR3aa: ASSLEGAGGQETQY
v_gene: TRBV7-2; j_gene: TRBJ2-7; CDR3aa: ASSPRPGTSGSSYEQY
v_gene: TRBV4-3; j_gene: TRBJ1-6; CDR3aa: ASSQVDRHNSPLH
v_gene: TRBV29-1; j_gene: TRBJ1-1; CDR3aa: SVGQAAEAF
v_gene: TRBV21-1; j_gene: TRBJ2-5; CDR3aa: ASSKAGQGKTQY
v_gene: TRBV7-9; j_gene: TRBJ2-7; CDR3aa: ASSPTGGVSYEQY
v_gene: TRBV28; j_gene: TRBJ1-1; CDR3aa: ASSSSPGEAF
v_gene: TRBV7-9; j_gene: TRBJ1-1; CDR3aa: ASSFTGRNTEAF
v_gene: TRBV7-7; j_gene: TRBJ1-1; CDR3aa: ASSPLSDRLNTEAF
v_gene: TRBV27; j_gene: TRBJ2-2; CDR3aa: ASSPLGGTGELF
v_gene: TRBV9; j_gene: TRBJ1-5; CDR3aa: ASSVGGQSNQPQH
v_gene: TRBV5-1; j_gene: TRBJ1-2; CDR3aa: ASSPGQGGYT
v_gene: TRBV12-3/TRBV12-4; j_gene: TRBJ1-1; CDR3aa: ASSLLDTEAF
v_gene: TRBV15; j_gene: TRBJ2-7; CDR3aa: ATSRGDRGFYEQY
v_gene: TRBV2; j_gene: TRBJ1-5; CDR3aa: ASSVTINQPQH
v_gene: TRBV7-3; j_gene: TRBJ2-3; CDR3aa: ASSLIAGGHDTQY
v_gene: TRBV3-1/TRBV3-2; j_gene: TRBJ1-6; CDR3aa: ASSQEGISSYNSPLH
v_gene: TRBV19; j_gene: TRBJ1-2; CDR3aa: ASTNTGDYGYT
v_gene: TRBV7-9; j_gene: TRBJ1-4; CDR3aa: ASSSVGTVTNEKLF
v_gene: TRBV10-1; j_gene: TRBJ1-3; CDR3aa: ASSAGGRAGNTIY
v_gene: TRBV11-2; j_gene: TRBJ2-5; CDR3aa: ASSPRSGSGETQY
v_gene: TRBV6-5; j_gene: TRBJ2-7; CDR3aa: ASSYLTGGKYEQY
v_gene: TRBV5-6; j_gene: TRBJ1-2; CDR3aa: ASSEDVTGNYGYT
v_gene: TRBV6-5; j_gene: TRBJ1-5; CDR3aa: ASSYSASDQPQH
v_gene: TRBV20-1; j_gene: TRBJ2-7; CDR3aa: SATESSGRAGYEQY
v_gene: TRBV27; j_gene: TRBJ1-5; CDR3aa: ASSPEGRGAGQPQH
v_gene: TRBV9; j_gene: TRBJ2-3; CDR3aa: ASSVGRVVSTDTQY
v_gene: TRBV28; j_gene: TRBJ1-4; CDR3aa: ASSPLGEKLF
v_gene: TRBV21-1; j_gene: TRBJ1-6; CDR3aa: ASSKVGGSSYNSPLH
v_gene: TRBV10-3; j_gene: TRBJ2-5; CDR3aa: AISERTGGMETQY